The source of this TCR beta chain is a study of identical twins. Study-wide findings and caveats: A lower insertion count was a feature of abundant cord blood beta clonotypes, with no such feature in memory repertoires.

With no exceptions, donors were healthy Caucasians. The CDR3 is made up of 15 amino acids. Trimming pared 2 bases from V and 1 base from J, leaving 9 bases between. The germline V gene encodes CDR1 MNHEY and CDR2 SMNVEV (reference sequence). TCRdb reanalysed the 5' RACE reads using MiXCR and keeps one entry per CDR3 protein. The sample lists roughly 230,000 distinct CDR3 sequences, roughly 8.7% occurring once. This clonotype showed up just a few times. Its antigen is still unknown. These data were also filed under a second study, of yellow fever vaccine responses in identical twins. That study adds: In identical twins, vaccine T cell responses appeared partly shared and partly individual.

The sample taken for sequencing was CD8+ T cells sorted from blood. This rearrangement joins TRBV27 to TRBJ2-1; D is perhaps TRBD2 (6 bases). The TCR was taken from a woman aged 18-29 years in good health. The CDR3 reads CASSLLAYSYNEQFF. The CDR3 nucleotides are TGTGCCAGCAGTTTACTAGCGTATTCCTACAATGAGCAGTTCTTC.